A selection of T cell receptor beta chains follows, all from one sample in a study of molecular identifiers for immune sequencing clone quantification. MiXCR, run by TCRdb on the PCR reads, gives a single entry per CDR3 protein. This sample has approximately 320,000 distinct CDR3 sequences, with about 22% found just once. Sequenced input: naive CD8+ T cells from blood, with Jurkat cell RNA spiked in. Every receptor here comes from a human donor in good health. Some libraries in this study had Jurkat cell RNA spiked in. The conserved cysteine and the conserved F or W are not part of the CDR3 here.

v_gene: TRBV19; CDR3aa: ASSPPSWELF
v_gene: TRBV19; CDR3aa: ASSIAPLSYEQY
v_gene: TRBV5-5; CDR3aa: ASSLGQQPSGNTIY
v_gene: TRBV3-1; CDR3aa: ASSQGNPHGDTDTQY
v_gene: TRBV25-1; CDR3aa: ASRLPGLAGTPKSTDTQY
v_gene: TRBV29-1; CDR3aa: SVDKTQIDYGYT
v_gene: TRBV12-3/TRBV12-4; CDR3aa: ASSLARTGGKNEQF
v_gene: TRBV19; CDR3aa: ASSNLPGGDQPQH
v_gene: TRBV11-2; CDR3aa: ASSLGTSGGDEQI
v_gene: TRBV29-1; CDR3aa: SVSPGPGAYEQY
v_gene: TRBV6-2/TRBV6-3; CDR3aa: ASTEGLAGDEQY
v_gene: TRBV27; CDR3aa: ASSPGQFSSYEQY
v_gene: TRBV11-2; CDR3aa: ASSLDSRQGSTEAF
v_gene: TRBV4-1; CDR3aa: ASSQVDGGLTEAF
v_gene: TRBV25-1; CDR3aa: ASSELDRDRNSPLH
v_gene: TRBV15; CDR3aa: ATSPGLSPYEQY
v_gene: TRBV7-9; CDR3aa: ASIATGDLEQF
v_gene: TRBV11-3; CDR3aa: ASSLGVQDTFEQY